This TCR beta chain was identified in a study of T cells after yellow fever vaccination. Whole-study results and caveats: A weaker secondary response peaked on day 5, the primary on day 15. The bulk population could contribute abundant contaminating clonotypes to FACS-sorted repertoires.

CDR1 is DFQATT, CDR2 SNEGSKA, per germline (reference sequence). The CDR3 sequence is 14 residues long. V gave up 4 bases and J gave up 4 bases; unmatched junction bases: 7. The 5'RACE template-switching step produced TCR cDNA and added a universal primer site and UMIs. TCRdb recomputed calls from the 5' RACE reads with MiXCR, one row per CDR3 protein. The table lists under 250,000 distinct CDR3 sequences, 6% to 7.5% of them singletons. In the case of this clonotype: Its antigen is not identified.

This TCR was recovered from a man aged 25 to 40 who received the YFV17D yellow fever vaccine. The chain uses TRBV20-1 and TRBJ2-7; 10 bases are a match to TRBD2. The source material was CD4+ T cells sorted from PBMCs, sampled 15 days after the yellow fever booster vaccination. CDR3 sequence (DNA): TGCAGTGCTATGGAGGCTAGCGGGAGATACGAGCAGTACTTC. Amino acid sequence: CSAMEASGRYEQYF.